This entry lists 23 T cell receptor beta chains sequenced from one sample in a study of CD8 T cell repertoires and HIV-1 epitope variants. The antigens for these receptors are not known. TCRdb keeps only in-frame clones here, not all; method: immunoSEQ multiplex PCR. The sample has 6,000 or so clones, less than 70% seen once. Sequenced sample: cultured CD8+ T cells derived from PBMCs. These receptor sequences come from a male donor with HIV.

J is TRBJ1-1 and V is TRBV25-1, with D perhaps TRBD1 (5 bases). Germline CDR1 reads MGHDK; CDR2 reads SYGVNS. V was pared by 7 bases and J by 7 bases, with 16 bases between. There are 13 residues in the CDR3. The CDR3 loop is CASTAGDDNEAFF. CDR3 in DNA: TGTGCCAGCACCGCGGGGGATGACAATGAAGCTTTCTTT.

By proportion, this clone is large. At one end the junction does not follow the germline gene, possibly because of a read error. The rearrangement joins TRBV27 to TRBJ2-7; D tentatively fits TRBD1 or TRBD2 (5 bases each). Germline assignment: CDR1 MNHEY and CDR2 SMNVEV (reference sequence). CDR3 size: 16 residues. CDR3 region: CASSVSSGTVSYEQYF. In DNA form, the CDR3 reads TGTGCCAGCAGTGTATCCTCCGGGACGGTGTCCTACGAGCAGTACTTC.

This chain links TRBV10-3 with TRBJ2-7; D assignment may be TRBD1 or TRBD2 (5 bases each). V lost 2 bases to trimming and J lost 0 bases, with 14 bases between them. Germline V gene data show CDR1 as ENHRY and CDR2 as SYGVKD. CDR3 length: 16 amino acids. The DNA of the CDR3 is TGTGCCATCAGTGAGAGCCGGGACGGAAGCTCCTACGAGCAGTACTTC. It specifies CAISESRDGSSYEQYF.

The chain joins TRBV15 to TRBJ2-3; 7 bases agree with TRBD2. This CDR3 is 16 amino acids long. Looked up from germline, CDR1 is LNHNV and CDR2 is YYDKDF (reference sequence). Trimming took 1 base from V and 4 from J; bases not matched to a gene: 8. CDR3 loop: CATSRVQAGSSDTQYF. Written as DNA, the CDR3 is TGTGCCACCAGCAGAGTGCAAGCGGGGTCCTCAGATACGCAGTATTTT.

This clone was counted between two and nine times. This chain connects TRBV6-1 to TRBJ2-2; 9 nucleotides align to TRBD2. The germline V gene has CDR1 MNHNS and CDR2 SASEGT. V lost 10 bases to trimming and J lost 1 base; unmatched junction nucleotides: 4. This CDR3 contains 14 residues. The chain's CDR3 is CATSSGVNTGELFF. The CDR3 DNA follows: TGTGCCACCTCTAGCGGGGTGAACACCGGGGAGCTGTTTTTT.

CDR3 nucleotides: TGCGCCAGCAGCCGACAACAGGGTGGCGCTGAAGCTTTCTTT. This sequence encodes CASSRQQGGAEAFF. The rearrangement links TRBV4-3 to TRBJ1-1, with D perhaps TRBD1 (6 bases). The CDR3 spans 14 residues. Trimming took off 4 bases at V and 6 bases at J, with 15 bases between the two ends. The germline gives CDR1 LGHNA, CDR2 YSLEER.

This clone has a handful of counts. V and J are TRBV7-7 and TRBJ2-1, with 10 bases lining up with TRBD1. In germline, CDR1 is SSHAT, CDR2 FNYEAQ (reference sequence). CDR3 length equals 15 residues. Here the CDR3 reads CAVRDRGSSYNEQFF. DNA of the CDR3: TGTGCTGTCCGGGACAGGGGATCCTCCTACAATGAGCAGTTCTTC.

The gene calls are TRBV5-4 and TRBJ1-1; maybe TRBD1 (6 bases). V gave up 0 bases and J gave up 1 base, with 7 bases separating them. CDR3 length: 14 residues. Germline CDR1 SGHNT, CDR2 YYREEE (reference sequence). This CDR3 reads CASSLEGQNTEAFF. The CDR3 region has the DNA TGTGCCAGCAGCTTGGAGGGACAGAACACTGAAGCTTTCTTT.

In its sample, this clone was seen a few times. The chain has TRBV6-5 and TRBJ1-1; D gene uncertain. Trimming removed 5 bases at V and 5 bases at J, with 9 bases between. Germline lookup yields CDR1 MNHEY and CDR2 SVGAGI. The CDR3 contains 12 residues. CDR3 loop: CASSPDGTEAFF. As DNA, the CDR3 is TGTGCCAGCAGTCCTGATGGGACTGAAGCTTTCTTT.

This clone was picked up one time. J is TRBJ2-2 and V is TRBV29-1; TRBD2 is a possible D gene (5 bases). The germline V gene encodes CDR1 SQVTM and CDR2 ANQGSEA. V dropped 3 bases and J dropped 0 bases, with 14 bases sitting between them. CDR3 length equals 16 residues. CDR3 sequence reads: CSVEAGGGTNTGELFF. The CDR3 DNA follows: TGCAGCGTTGAGGCCGGAGGCGGTACGAACACCGGGGAGCTGTTTTTT.

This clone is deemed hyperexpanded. Here the CDR3 reads CASSSPGTGVISTEAFF. The CDR3 DNA follows: TGTGCCAGCAGTTCCCCCGGGACAGGGGTGATTTCCACTGAAGCTTTCTTT. The gene calls are TRBV28 and TRBJ1-1; 10 nucleotides match TRBD1. Germline CDR1 and CDR2: MDHEN and SYDVKM. J lost 4 bases, V lost 4 bases, and 12 bases had no gene match. The CDR3 spans 17 residues.

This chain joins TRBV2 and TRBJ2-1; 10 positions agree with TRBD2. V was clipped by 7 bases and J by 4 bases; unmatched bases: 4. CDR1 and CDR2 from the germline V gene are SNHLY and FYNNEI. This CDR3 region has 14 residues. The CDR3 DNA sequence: TGTGCCAGCAAGATGACTAGCGGGTACAATGAGCAGTTCTTC. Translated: CASKMTSGYNEQFF.

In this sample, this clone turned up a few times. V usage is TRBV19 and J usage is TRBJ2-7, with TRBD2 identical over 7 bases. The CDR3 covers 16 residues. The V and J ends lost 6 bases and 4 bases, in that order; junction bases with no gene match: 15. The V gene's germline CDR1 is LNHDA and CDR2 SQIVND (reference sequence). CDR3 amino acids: CASRRTSDPRDYEQYF. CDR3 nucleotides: TGTGCCAGTAGACGAACTAGCGATCCAAGGGATTACGAGCAGTACTTC. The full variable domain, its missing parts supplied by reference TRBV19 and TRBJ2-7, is DGGITQSPKYLFRKEGQNVTLSCEQNLNHDAMYWYRQDPGQGLRLIYYSQIVNDFQKGDIAEGYSVSREKKESFPLTVTSAQKNPTAFYLCASRRTSDPRDYEQYFGPGTRLTVT.

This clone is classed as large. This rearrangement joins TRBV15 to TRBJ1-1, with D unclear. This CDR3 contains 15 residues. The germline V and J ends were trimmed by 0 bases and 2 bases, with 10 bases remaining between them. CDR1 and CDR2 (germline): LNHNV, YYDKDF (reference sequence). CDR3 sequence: CATSRDRAPNTEAFF. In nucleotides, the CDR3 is TGTGCCACCAGCAGAGATAGGGCGCCAAACACTGAAGCTTTCTTT.

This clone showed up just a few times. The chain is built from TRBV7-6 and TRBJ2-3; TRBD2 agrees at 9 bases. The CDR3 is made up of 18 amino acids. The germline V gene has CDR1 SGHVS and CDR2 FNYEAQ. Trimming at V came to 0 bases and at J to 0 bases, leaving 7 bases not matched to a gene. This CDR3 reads CASSLARASGTSTDTQYF. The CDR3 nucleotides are TGTGCCAGCAGCTTAGCGCGGGCTAGCGGGACGAGCACAGATACGCAGTATTTT.

CDR3 amino acids: CASSIALASYNEQFF. Written as DNA, the CDR3 is TGTGCCAGTAGTATCGCTCTAGCATCCTACAATGAGCAGTTCTTC. V and J are TRBV19 and TRBJ2-1; TRBD2 might be the D (5 bases). V was trimmed by 3 bases and J by 1 base, leaving 10 bases between them. Germline assignment: CDR1 LNHDA and CDR2 SQIVND (reference sequence). The CDR3 contains 15 residues. The whole variable domain, filled in from reference TRBV19 and TRBJ2-1, reads DGGITQSPKYLFRKEGQNVTLSCEQNLNHDAMYWYRQDPGQGLRLIYYSQIVNDFQKGDIAEGYSVSREKKESFPLTVTSAQKNPTAFYLCASSIALASYNEQFFGPGTRLTVL.

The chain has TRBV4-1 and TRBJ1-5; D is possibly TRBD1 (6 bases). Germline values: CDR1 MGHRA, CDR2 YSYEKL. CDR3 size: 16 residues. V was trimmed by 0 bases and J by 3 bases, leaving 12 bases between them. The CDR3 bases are TGCGCCAGCAGCCAAGATCCCGGGACATACAATCAGCCCCAGCATTTT. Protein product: CASSQDPGTYNQPQHF.

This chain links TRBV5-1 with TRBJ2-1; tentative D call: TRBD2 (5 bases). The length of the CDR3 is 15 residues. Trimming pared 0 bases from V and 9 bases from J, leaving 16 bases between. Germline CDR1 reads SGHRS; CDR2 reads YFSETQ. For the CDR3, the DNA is TGCGCCAGCAGCTTGGGTTCCGCTAGCCGGGGTGAGCAGTTCTTC. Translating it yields CASSLGSASRGEQFF.

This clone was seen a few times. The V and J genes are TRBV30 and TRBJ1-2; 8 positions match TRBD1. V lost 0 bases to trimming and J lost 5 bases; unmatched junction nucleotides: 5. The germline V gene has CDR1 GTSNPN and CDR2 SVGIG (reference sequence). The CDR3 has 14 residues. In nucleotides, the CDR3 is TGTGCCTGGAGTGTTGGGACAGGATCTTATGGCTACACCTTC. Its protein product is CAWSVGTGSYGYTF. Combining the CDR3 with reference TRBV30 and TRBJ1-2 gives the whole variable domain SQTIHQWPATLVQPVGSPLSLECTVEGTSNPNLYWYRQAAGRGLQLLFYSVGIGQISSEVPQNLSASRPQDRQFILSSKKLLLSDSGFYLCAWSVGTGSYGYTFGSGTRLTVV.

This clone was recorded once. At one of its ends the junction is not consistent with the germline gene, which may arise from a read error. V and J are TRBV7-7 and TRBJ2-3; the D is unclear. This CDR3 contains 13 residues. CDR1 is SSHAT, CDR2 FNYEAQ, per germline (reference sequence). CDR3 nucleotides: TGTGCTAGCAGCGTTGACAGCACAGATACGCAGTATTTT. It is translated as CASSVDSTDTQYF.

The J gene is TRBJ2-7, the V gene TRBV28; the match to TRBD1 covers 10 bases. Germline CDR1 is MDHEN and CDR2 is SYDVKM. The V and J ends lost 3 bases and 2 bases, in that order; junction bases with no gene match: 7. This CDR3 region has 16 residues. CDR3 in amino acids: CASSFTPGTGAYEQYF. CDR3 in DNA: TGTGCCAGCAGTTTTACCCCCGGGACAGGGGCCTACGAGCAGTACTTC.

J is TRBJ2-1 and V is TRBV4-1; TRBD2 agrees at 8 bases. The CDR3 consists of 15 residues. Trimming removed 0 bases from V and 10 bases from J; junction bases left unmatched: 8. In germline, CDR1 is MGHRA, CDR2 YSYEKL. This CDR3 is CASSQETSGGAEQFF. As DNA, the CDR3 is TGCGCCAGCAGCCAAGAAACTAGCGGAGGAGCCGAGCAGTTCTTC.

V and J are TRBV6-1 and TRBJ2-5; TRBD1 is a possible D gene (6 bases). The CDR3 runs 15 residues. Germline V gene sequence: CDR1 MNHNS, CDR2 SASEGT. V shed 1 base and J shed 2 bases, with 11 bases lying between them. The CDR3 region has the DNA TGTGCCAGCAGTGAAGAAGACAGGCTTCAAGAGACCCAGTACTTC. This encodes CASSEEDRLQETQYF.